The 17 T cell receptor beta chains in this list originate from one sample, sequenced in a study of CD8 T cells in Susac syndrome. When the RNA was reverse transcribed, random hexamers were used with an input of roughly 0.5 to 1 ug. From the immunoSEQ multiplex PCR reads, TCRdb called clonotypes with MiXCR, one entry per CDR3 protein. The sample lists 300,000 or so distinct CDR3 sequences; approximately 90% were seen once. The sample taken for sequencing was CD4+ T cells from PBMCs. The receptors come from a human donor with multiple sclerosis.

The chain recombines TRBV20-1 with TRBJ2-4; D gene uncertain. The CDR3 length is 14 residues. CDR1 DFQATT and CDR2 SNEGSKA come from the germline V gene (reference sequence). V was trimmed by 3 bases and J by 0 bases, leaving 9 bases between them. CDR3 in amino acids: CSASPPLAKNIQYF. CDR3 in DNA: TGCAGTGCTAGCCCCCCGTTAGCCAAAAACATTCAGTACTTC.

The count of this clonotype is one. The J gene is TRBJ2-7, the V gene TRBV4-2, with 11 positions matching TRBD1. The CDR3 runs 17 residues. CDR1 LGHNA and CDR2 YNFKEQ come from the germline V gene. The J segment lost 6 bases and the V segment lost 3 bases, leaving 13 bases of the junction unmatched. The CDR3 bases are TGTGCCAGCAGCCAGTCGTTCACGGACAGGGGGCTAGTCGAGCAGTACTTC. The encoded protein is CASSQSFTDRGLVEQYF.

In DNA form, the CDR3 reads TGTGCCAGCAGCTTAGAGAGGACCCAGTACTTC. This codes for CASSLERTQYF. This chain links TRBV7-6 with TRBJ2-5; unclear D gene. This CDR3 contains 11 residues. Germline-derived CDR1 and CDR2 are SGHVS and FNYEAQ. Trimming removed 1 base at V and 7 bases at J, with 4 bases between.

The J gene is TRBJ2-2, the V gene TRBV24-1; D is uncertain. Deletions cut 0 bases from V and 4 bases from J, with 5 bases between. Germline V lookup: CDR1 KGHDR, CDR2 SFDVKD. CDR3 length equals 14 residues. CDR3 DNA sequence: TGTGCCACCAGTGATTTGAAGTTCACCGGGGAGCTGTTTTTT. Amino acids: CATSDLKFTGELFF.

This clonotype has just one count. This sequence joins TRBV20-1 and TRBJ1-5; perhaps TRBD1 as D (6 bases). CDR3 size: 15 residues. Germline V lookup: CDR1 DFQATT, CDR2 SNEGSKA (reference sequence). V was cut by 2 bases and J by 0 bases, with 11 bases left in between. CDR3 in amino acids: CSARRGGGSNQPQHF. Written as DNA, the CDR3 is TGCAGTGCTAGAAGGGGGGGTGGTAGCAATCAGCCCCAGCATTTT.

The chain joins TRBV10-3 to TRBJ2-1; 13 bases are a match to TRBD2. The length of the CDR3 is 14 residues. CDR1 is ENHRY, CDR2 SYGVKD, per germline. J gave up 9 bases and V 6 bases, and 5 bases lay outside the gene matches. The CDR3 DNA is TGTGCCATCAGAGGACTAGCGGGAGAGGGTGAGCAGTTCTTC. Protein sequence: CAIRGLAGEGEQFF.

V usage is TRBV5-4 and J usage is TRBJ2-1; either TRBD1 or TRBD2 may fit D (7 bases each). The CDR3 is 18 residues long. From germline, CDR1 is SGHNT and CDR2 YYREEE (reference sequence). Trimming cost V 5 bases and J 1 base, with 22 bases left between them. The CDR3 DNA reads as TGTGCCAGCAGTCATCCAGGGGGGGATATGAGGTCCTACAATGAGCAGTTCTTC. Its translation: CASSHPGGDMRSYNEQFF.

The gene calls are TRBV9 and TRBJ1-3; D is unresolved. V lost 2 bases and J 4 bases, leaving 19 bases between the germline ends. The CDR3 totals 17 residues. The germline gives CDR1 SGDLS, CDR2 YYNGEE. CDR3 nucleotide sequence: TGTGCCAGCAGCGTGTCGAAGGGCACCTCGTGGGGAAACACCATATATTTT. Translating it yields CASSVSKGTSWGNTIYF.

The gene calls are TRBV7-9 and TRBJ2-2; tentatively, D is TRBD1 (6 bases). The germline V gene has CDR1 SEHNR and CDR2 FQNEAQ (reference sequence). CDR3 size: 14 residues. V was pared by 6 bases and J by 4 bases, with 12 bases between. The CDR3 reads CASSFVRGTGELFF. The CDR3 DNA sequence: TGTGCCAGCAGTTTTGTCAGGGGCACCGGGGAGCTGTTTTTT. The entire variable domain, with the rest obtained from reference TRBV7-9 and TRBJ2-2, is as follows: DTGVSQNPRHKITKRGQNVTFRCDPISEHNRLYWYRQTLGQGPEFLTYFQNEAQLEKSRLLSDRFSAERPKGSFSTLEIQRTEQGDSAMYLCASSFVRGTGELFFGEGSRLTVL.

The chain carries TRBV7-3 and TRBJ1-1; 7 bases line up with TRBD1. The CDR3 runs 13 residues. Germline-derived CDR1 and CDR2 are SGHTA and FQGTGA. The V gene end was trimmed by 6 bases and the J gene end by 7 bases; junction bases not matched to a gene: 8. The CDR3 protein is CASRQTGTDEAFF. DNA for the CDR3: TGTGCCAGCAGACAAACCGGGACAGATGAAGCTTTCTTT.

The chain has TRBV4-1 and TRBJ2-7; D is unclear. The V and J ends lost 4 bases and 0 bases respectively, with 16 bases between them. The CDR3 extends over 16 amino acids. Germline V gene data show CDR1 as MGHRA and CDR2 as YSYEKL. CDR3 nucleotides: TGCGCCAGCAGCCCACTCTTGGTCGTCAGCTCCTACGAGCAGTACTTC. This encodes CASSPLLVVSSYEQYF.

The chain couples TRBV6-1 to TRBJ2-5, with 15 bases identical to TRBD2. V shed 4 bases, J shed 5 bases, and the junction held 14 bases outside the gene matches. Germline V gene lookup returns CDR1 MNHNS and CDR2 SASEGT. This CDR3 is 19 amino acids long. The CDR3 loop reads CASSGLGLAGGHTRETQYF. For the CDR3, the DNA is TGTGCCAGCAGTGGCCTGGGACTAGCGGGAGGTCACACCAGGGAGACCCAGTACTTC.

V gene TRBV7-8 combines with J gene TRBJ2-7; 8 positions agree with TRBD2. V gave up 8 bases and J gave up 1 base; unmatched junction bases: 13. This CDR3 has 16 residues. Germline V lookup: CDR1 SGHVS, CDR2 FQNEAQ. The CDR3 protein is CASSGWLAGGSYEQYF. In DNA form, the CDR3 reads TGTGCCAGCTCAGGGTGGCTAGCGGGTGGGTCCTACGAGCAGTACTTC.

The chain joins TRBV4-2 to TRBJ1-6; D unresolved. V lost 3 bases and J 6 bases, leaving 6 bases between the germline ends. Germline loops: CDR1 LGHNA, CDR2 YNFKEQ. The CDR3 is made up of 13 amino acids. The DNA for the CDR3 is TGTGCCAGCAGCCAGCAACTTAATTCACCCCTCCACTTT. It codes for CASSQQLNSPLHF.

CDR3 amino acids: CASSRSGVSGNTIYF. The CDR3 coding sequence is TGTGCCAGCAGCCGTTCCGGAGTCTCTGGAAACACCATATATTTT. The chain joins TRBV7-2 to TRBJ1-3; D uncertain. Germline V gene lookup returns CDR1 SGHTA and CDR2 FQGNSA. Trimming shortened V by 5 bases and J by 0 bases, and 11 bases separated the two germline ends. The CDR3 consists of 15 residues.

V is TRBV20-1 and J is TRBJ2-2; tentatively, D is TRBD1 (6 bases). This CDR3 region has 16 residues. Trimming stripped 3 bases from V and 2 bases from J, with 16 bases between. CDR1 and CDR2 from the germline V gene are DFQATT and SNEGSKA (reference sequence). The CDR3 bases are TGCAGTGCTAGTTCTCGGGGACACGAAAACACCGGGGAGCTGTTTTTT. Protein: CSASSRGHENTGELFF.

V is TRBV25-1 and J is TRBJ1-2; D unresolved. V was trimmed by 5 bases and J by 4 bases, leaving 17 bases between them. Germline V gene data show CDR1 as MGHDK and CDR2 as SYGVNS. The CDR3 totals 15 residues. The DNA of the CDR3 is TGTGCCAGCAGTCCCCGGGATCGCATCTCCTATGGCTACACCTTC. Translating it yields CASSPRDRISYGYTF.